A single sample gave rise to the 28 T cell receptor beta chains below, sequenced in a study of T cells in Graves' hyperthyroidism and ophthalmopathy. TCR beta CDR3 region amplification was performed from RNA transcripts. First-round RT-PCR with HTBI primers amplified the TCR CDR3 region. Via MiXCR, TCRdb re-called the multiplex PCR reads, giving one row per CDR3 protein. This table has 400,000 to 500,000 distinct CDR3 sequences, over 13% appearing once. Sequences were obtained from blood. The receptors originated from a woman aged 18-30 years with Graves' hyperthyroidism.

This clonotype was recorded many times. The chain links TRBV3-1 to TRBJ2-7; D tentatively reads TRBD1 or TRBD2 (5 bases each). This CDR3 spans 14 amino acids. V gave up 0 bases and J gave up 3 bases, with 9 bases separating them. Looked up from germline, CDR1 is LGHDT and CDR2 is YNNKEL (reference sequence). The CDR3 DNA reads TGTGCCAGCAGCCAAGAGATGAGGGGCTACGAGCAGTACTTC. This sequence encodes CASSQEMRGYEQYF.

This clonotype has a count of ten or more. The V and J genes are TRBV28 and TRBJ2-3; maybe TRBD2 (5 bases). The CDR3 has 14 amino acids. Trimming took off 5 bases at V and 8 bases at J, with 17 bases between the two ends. CDR1 and CDR2 from the germline V gene are MDHEN and SYDVKM. The CDR3 sequence is CASSNPAPAGTQYF. The CDR3 DNA is TGTGCCAGCAGTAATCCCGCCCCCGCGGGTACGCAGTATTTT.

This clonotype was picked up a small number of times. The CDR3: CSARDATIDEQFF. The CDR3 nucleotides read TGCAGTGCTAGAGATGCAACTATCGATGAGCAGTTCTTC. The J gene is TRBJ2-1, the V gene TRBV20-1; no clear D gene. Germline CDR1 DFQATT, CDR2 SNEGSKA (reference sequence). The CDR3 is 13 amino acids. Trimming pared 0 bases from V and 8 bases from J, leaving 11 bases between.

The sample holds many counts of this clonotype. CDR3 loop: CASSPRTGASTDTQYF. In DNA, the CDR3 is TGTGCCAGCAGCCCTCGGACAGGCGCAAGCACAGATACGCAGTATTTT. This sequence joins TRBV3-1 and TRBJ2-3; 7 nucleotides align to TRBD1. This CDR3 comprises 16 residues. J gave up 0 bases and V 4 bases, and 7 bases lay outside the gene matches. Germline V gene lookup returns CDR1 LGHDT and CDR2 YNNKEL (reference sequence).

In its sample, this clonotype was seen many times. The J gene is TRBJ2-3, the V gene TRBV11-2; D gene unclear. Trimming took off 2 bases at V and 2 bases at J, with 11 bases between the two ends. The V gene's germline CDR1 is SGHAT and CDR2 FQNNGV. The CDR3 sequence is 15 residues long. The DNA of the CDR3 is TGTGCCAGCAGCTTAAATGAGGCCTACACAGATACGCAGTATTTT. This gives the protein CASSLNEAYTDTQYF.

J is TRBJ2-4 and V is TRBV4-1; TRBD2 matches at 11 bases. The CDR3 runs 19 residues. Losses at the gene ends were 3 bases for V and 0 bases for J; bases not matched to a gene: 10. Per the germline V gene, CDR1 is MGHRA and CDR2 is YSYEKL. Here the CDR3 reads CASSQAGTSGTLAKNIQYF. The CDR3 coding sequence is TGCGCCAGCAGCCAGGCCGGGACTAGCGGAACCCTAGCCAAAAACATTCAGTACTTC.

This clonotype was counted many times. The rearrangement links TRBV24-1 to TRBJ2-7; tentatively, D is TRBD2 (6 bases). The CDR3 spans 13 residues. CDR1 is KGHDR, CDR2 SFDVKD, per germline. The V end was cut by 6 bases, the J end by 3 bases, with 11 bases between. The chain's CDR3 is CATSTGLNYEQYF. CDR3 coding DNA: TGTGCCACCAGTACGGGACTCAACTACGAGCAGTACTTC.

This chain connects TRBV3-1 to TRBJ2-7; 7 bases line up with TRBD2. CDR1 and CDR2 (germline): LGHDT, YNNKEL (reference sequence). The CDR3 is 14 residues long. Trimming took 1 base from V and 9 from J; bases not matched to a gene: 9. In DNA, the CDR3 is TGTGCCAGCAGCCAAGGTGATCCTCGCGGGGGGCAGTACGTC. As protein: CASSQGDPRGGQYV.

This clonotype was detected ten times or more. The J gene is TRBJ2-7, the V gene TRBV24-1; tentatively, D is TRBD2 (5 bases). The V end lost 8 bases, the J end lost 2 bases, and 21 bases lay between the germline ends. This CDR3 contains 16 residues. Germline V gene lookup returns CDR1 KGHDR and CDR2 SFDVKD. The CDR3 loop is CATKERNYRRAYEQYV. For the CDR3, the DNA is TGTGCCACCAAAGAACGGAATTACCGGCGGGCCTACGAGCAGTACGTC.

This clonotype was counted ten times or more. The chain combines TRBV10-3 with TRBJ2-3, with 9 bases identical to TRBD1. The CDR3 length is 15 residues. Per the germline V gene, CDR1 is ENHRY and CDR2 is SYGVKD. V lost 6 bases to trimming and J lost 2 bases; unmatched junction nucleotides: 6. CDR3 nucleotides: TGTGCCATCAGCAGACGGGACAGGGACACAGATACGCAGTATTTT. Encoded protein: CAISRRDRDTDTQYF.

This clonotype was seen only a few times. The V call is TRBV7-9, the J call TRBJ2-7; D is undetermined. The ends were cut back, 6 bases at V and 1 base at J, with 16 bases in the middle. Germline CDR1 is SEHNR and CDR2 is FQNEAQ (reference sequence). This CDR3 contains 15 residues. The CDR3 is CASRAIRTASYEQYF. The CDR3 DNA sequence: TGTGCCAGCAGGGCGATTAGGACGGCTTCCTACGAGCAGTACTTC.

This clonotype was seen ten or more times. The rearrangement uses TRBV5-1 and TRBJ2-7; D not certain. V was pared by 0 bases and J by 3 bases, with 10 bases between. The germline CDR1 and CDR2 sequences are SGHRS and YFSETQ. The CDR3 sequence is 14 residues long. CDR3 nucleotide sequence: TGCGCCAGCAGCTTGGAAGTAGGAAGCTACGAGCAGTACTTC. Protein: CASSLEVGSYEQYF.

In this sample, this clonotype turned up many times. The V gene is TRBV12-5, the J gene TRBJ1-2; D remains ambiguous. The CDR3 length is 15 residues. The germline gives CDR1 LGHNT, CDR2 FRNRAP. The V end was cut by 3 bases, the J end by 2 bases, with 13 bases between. CDR3 region: CASGFTVDGNYGYTF. The DNA for the CDR3 is TGTGCTAGTGGTTTCACCGTCGACGGCAACTATGGCTACACCTTC.

At least ten counts were recorded for this clonotype. CDR3 residues: CASSLAGGNEKLFF. CDR3 DNA: TGTGCCAGCAGCTTAGCCGGCGGAAATGAAAAACTGTTTTTT. The V gene is TRBV11-3, the J gene TRBJ1-4, with D unresolved. This CDR3 region has 14 residues. Trimming pared 1 base from V and 5 bases from J, leaving 8 bases between. CDR1 is SGHNT, CDR2 YENEEA, per germline. Full variable domain (outside the CDR3, taken from reference TRBV11-3 and TRBJ1-4): EAGVVQSPRYKIIEKKQPVAFWCNPISGHNTLYWYLQNLGQGPELLIRYENEEAVDDSQLPKDRFSAERLKGVDSTLKIQPAELGDSAVYLCASSLAGGNEKLFFGSGTQLSVL.

The gene calls are TRBV4-1 and TRBJ2-1; D call uncertain. The V gene lost 2 bases and the J gene lost 12 bases, with 20 bases spanning the gap. Germline CDR1 MGHRA, CDR2 YSYEKL. The CDR3 runs to 15 residues. CDR3 residues: CASSQPSASPRLQFF. CDR3 sequence (DNA): TGCGCCAGCAGCCAACCCTCAGCCAGCCCACGGTTGCAGTTCTTC.

The chain carries TRBV12-3 or TRBV12-4 and TRBJ1-2, with D possibly TRBD1 on 6 matching bases. The germline V and J ends were trimmed by 5 bases and 1 base, with 14 bases remaining between them. CDR3 length equals 15 residues. CDR3 sequence (DNA): TGTGCCAGCAGTCAGGGGATAGTCCTTAACTATGGCTACACCTTC. This translates into CASSQGIVLNYGYTF.

This chain links TRBV24-1 with TRBJ1-1, with a weak D call TRBD1 (5 bases). The V gene lost 3 bases and the J gene lost 6 bases, with 7 bases spanning the gap. This CDR3 is built from 12 residues. CDR1 is KGHDR, CDR2 SFDVKD, per germline. The CDR3 coding sequence is TGTGCCACCAGTGATCGGGGGGCTGAAGCTTTCTTT. This sequence encodes CATSDRGAEAFF.

This clonotype was seen ten or more times. The CDR3: CASTPGGLAGSTDTQYF. The CDR3 DNA is TGTGCCAGCACCCCGGGTGGGCTAGCGGGTAGCACAGATACGCAGTATTTT. The rearrangement joins TRBV2 to TRBJ2-3; 8 bases align to TRBD2. J lost 0 bases, V lost 7 bases, and 12 bases had no gene match. Germline V lookup: CDR1 SNHLY, CDR2 FYNNEI. This CDR3 has 17 residues.

The V and J genes are TRBV6-1 and TRBJ1-5; possibly TRBD1 for D (5 bases). This CDR3 comprises 15 residues. Germline assignment: CDR1 MNHNS and CDR2 SASEGT. V was shortened by 4 bases and J by 5 bases, with 15 bases between the two germline ends. This CDR3 reads CASSGSGTFHQPQHF. The CDR3 DNA reads as TGTGCCAGCAGTGGATCCGGGACCTTCCATCAGCCCCAGCATTTT.

In this sample, this clonotype turned up many times. This chain links TRBV10-2 with TRBJ2-7; the match to TRBD2 covers 7 bases. The CDR3 is made up of 13 amino acids. Trimming removed 0 bases from V and 6 bases from J; junction bases left unmatched: 2. The germline V gene encodes CDR1 WSHSY and CDR2 SAAADI. The CDR3 protein is CASSESGGVEQYV. The CDR3 nucleotides are TGCGCCAGCAGTGAGTCGGGAGGGGTCGAGCAGTACGTC.

The chain is built from TRBV19 and TRBJ2-5, with 7 bases that match TRBD2. V was clipped by 9 bases and J by 5 bases; unmatched bases: 12. This CDR3 is 14 amino acids long. Germline CDR1 LNHDA, CDR2 SQIVND (reference sequence). The CDR3: CASGRRESMETQYF. The CDR3 nucleotides are TGTGCCAGCGGGAGGCGGGAGTCAATGGAGACCCAGTACTTC.

This clonotype was seen many times. The chain links TRBV9 to TRBJ2-3, with a possible D match to TRBD2 (5 bases). V lost 0 bases to trimming and J lost 6 bases, with 11 bases between them. This CDR3 has 14 residues. Per the germline V gene, CDR1 is SGDLS and CDR2 is YYNGEE. The CDR3 loop reads CASSVGGFEDTQYF. In DNA, the CDR3 is TGTGCCAGCAGCGTAGGCGGGTTTGAGGATACGCAGTATTTT.

A few counts support this clonotype. The CDR3, as DNA: TGCGCCAGCAGTGATTCTAGCGGGGGTTCGAAAGAGCAGTTCTTC. This codes for CASSDSSGGSKEQFF. The chain couples TRBV10-1 to TRBJ2-1; TRBD2 matches 10 bases. The V and J ends lost 3 bases and 10 bases, in that order; junction bases with no gene match: 9. The CDR3 is 15 residues long. In germline, CDR1 is WNHNN, CDR2 SYGVQD (reference sequence).

This clonotype was detected ten times or more. V and J are TRBV6-2 or TRBV6-3 and TRBJ1-3; D possibly corresponds to TRBD1 (5 bases). V was cut by 6 bases and J by 4 bases, with 19 bases left in between. The CDR3 loop spans 16 amino acids. The V gene's germline CDR1 is MNHEY and CDR2 SVGEGT. CDR3 bases: TGTGCCAGCAGCTCCGGACATTCGGGGAGAGGAAACACCATATATTTT. This codes for CASSSGHSGRGNTIYF.

This clonotype has just a few counts. The chain employs TRBV6-2 or TRBV6-3 and TRBJ2-7; 7 nucleotides match TRBD1. The CDR3 contains 13 residues. The germline gives CDR1 MNHEY, CDR2 SVGEGT. J lost 3 bases, V lost 2 bases, and 1 base had no gene match. CDR3 protein: CASSYGTDYEQYF. DNA for the CDR3: TGTGCCAGCAGTTACGGGACAGACTACGAGCAGTACTTC.

This clonotype was picked up a small number of times. The CDR3 nucleotides read TGTGCCAGCAGCCCCGGGAGCCTGACGGACTATGGCTACACCTTC. Amino acid sequence: CASSPGSLTDYGYTF. The genes are TRBV5-4 and TRBJ1-2, with unresolved D. The germline V gene has CDR1 SGHNT and CDR2 YYREEE (reference sequence). V lost 4 bases and J lost 3, with 16 bases in between. This CDR3 is built from 15 residues. The whole variable domain, remainder taken from reference TRBV5-4 and TRBJ1-2, is ETGVTQSPTHLIKTRGQQVTLRCSSQSGHNTVSWYQQALGQGPQFIFQYYREEENGRGNFPPRFSGLQFPNYSSELNVNALELDDSALYLCASSPGSLTDYGYTFGSGTRLTVV.

This clonotype was detected only a few times. The J gene is TRBJ1-1, the V gene TRBV20-1, with D possibly being TRBD1 (5 bases). V gave up 2 bases and J gave up 4 bases, with 11 bases separating them. This CDR3 contains 13 residues. CDR1 DFQATT and CDR2 SNEGSKA come from the germline V gene (reference sequence). CDR3 nucleotide sequence: TGCAGTGCTAGATCGGGGGTCGGCACTGAAGCTTTCTTT. It specifies CSARSGVGTEAFF.

The chain has TRBV4-1 and TRBJ2-4; D gene uncertain. The germline V gene encodes CDR1 MGHRA and CDR2 YSYEKL. This CDR3 comprises 12 residues. V lost 0 bases to trimming and J lost 9 bases, with 6 bases between them. The CDR3 here is CASSQDRFIQYF. The CDR3 DNA sequence: TGCGCCAGCAGCCAAGATAGGTTCATTCAGTACTTC.